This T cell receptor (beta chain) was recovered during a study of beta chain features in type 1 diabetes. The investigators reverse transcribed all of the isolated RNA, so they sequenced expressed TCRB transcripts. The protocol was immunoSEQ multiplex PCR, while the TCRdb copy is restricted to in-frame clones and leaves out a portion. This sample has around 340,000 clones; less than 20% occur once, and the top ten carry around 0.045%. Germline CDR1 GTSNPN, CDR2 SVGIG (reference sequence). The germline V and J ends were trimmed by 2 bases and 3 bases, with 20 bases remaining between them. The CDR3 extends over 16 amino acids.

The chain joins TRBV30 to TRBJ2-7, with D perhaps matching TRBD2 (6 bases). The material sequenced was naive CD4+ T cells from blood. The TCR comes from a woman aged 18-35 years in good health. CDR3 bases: TGTGCCTGGAGTTTCGAGGCACCGGGGGTTAACTACGAGCAGTACTTC. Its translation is CAWSFEAPGVNYEQYF.